This T cell receptor beta chain was retrieved from a study of neurological immune-mediated disorders. This clonotype showed up many times. This CDR3 is built from 15 residues. Germline assignment: CDR1 SGHTA and CDR2 FQGNSA. V was clipped by 6 bases and J by 2 bases, with 17 bases between them. From the 5' RACE reads, TCRdb called clonotypes with MiXCR, one entry per CDR3 protein. Of just under 60,000 distinct CDR3 sequences listed, over 2% are singletons. The chain joins TRBV7-2 to TRBJ2-7, with D perhaps TRBD1 (6 bases). Sample: PBMCs. The TCR was taken from a man aged 45-65 years with multiple sclerosis. CDR3 sequence reads: CASRRQAGTTYEQYF. As DNA, the CDR3 is TGTGCCAGCAGAAGACAGGCTGGGACCACCTACGAGCAGTACTTC.